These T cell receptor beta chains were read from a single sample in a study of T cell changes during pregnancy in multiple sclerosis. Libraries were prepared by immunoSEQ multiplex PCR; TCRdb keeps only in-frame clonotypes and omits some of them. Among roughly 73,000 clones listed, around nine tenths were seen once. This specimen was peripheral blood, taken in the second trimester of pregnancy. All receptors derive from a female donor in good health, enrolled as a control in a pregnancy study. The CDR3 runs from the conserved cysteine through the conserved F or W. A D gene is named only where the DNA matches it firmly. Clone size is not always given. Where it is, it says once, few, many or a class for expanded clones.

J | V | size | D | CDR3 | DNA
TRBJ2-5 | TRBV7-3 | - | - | CASSSTQSGTQYF | TGTGCCAGCAGCTCCACCCAGAGCGGGACCCAGTACTTC
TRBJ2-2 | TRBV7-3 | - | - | CASSLAGYNTGELFF | TGTGCCAGCAGCTTAGCCGGGTACAACACCGGGGAGCTGTTTTTT
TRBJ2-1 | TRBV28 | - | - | CASSILYYNEQFF | TGTGCCAGCAGTATCCTATACTACAATGAGCAGTTCTTC
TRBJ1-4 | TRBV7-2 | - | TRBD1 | CASSPGGQGEKLFF | TGTGCCAGCAGCCCTGGGGGACAGGGGGAAAAACTGTTTTTT
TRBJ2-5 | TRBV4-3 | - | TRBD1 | CASSQNTGGPMGTQYF | TGCGCCAGCAGCCAAAATACAGGGGGCCCCATGGGGACCCAGTACTTC
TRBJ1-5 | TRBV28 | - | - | CASTLGGAGQPQHF | TGTGCCAGCACCTTGGGAGGTGCGGGACAGCCCCAGCATTTT
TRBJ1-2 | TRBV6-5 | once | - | CASSRTDKYGYTF | TGTGCCAGCAGTCGCACCGACAAGTACGGCTACACCTTC
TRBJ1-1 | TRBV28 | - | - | CASSLSVEAFF | TGTGCCAGCAGTTTATCGGTTGAAGCTTTCTTT
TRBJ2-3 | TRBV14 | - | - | CASSHFGRERDTQYF | TGTGCCAGCAGCCATTTTGGTCGTGAGAGGGATACGCAGTATTTT
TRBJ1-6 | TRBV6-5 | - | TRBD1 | CASSQTTGVGSPLHF | TGTGCCAGCAGCCAAACCACAGGGGTGGGGTCACCCCTCCACTTT
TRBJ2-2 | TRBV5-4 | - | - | CASSLTGSAGELFF | TGTGCCAGCAGCTTAACGGGGTCCGCCGGGGAGCTGTTTTTT
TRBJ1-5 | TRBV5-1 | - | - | CASSLEGGRNQPQHF | TGCGCCAGCAGCTTGGAAGGGGGACGAAATCAGCCCCAGCATTTT
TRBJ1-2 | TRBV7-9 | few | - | CASSLTSAANYGYTF | TGTGCCAGCAGCTTAACCAGTGCAGCTAACTATGGCTACACCTTC
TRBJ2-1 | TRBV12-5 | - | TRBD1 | CASGWGQRSLGQFF | TGTGCTAGTGGTTGGGGACAGCGAAGCCTAGGGCAGTTCTTC
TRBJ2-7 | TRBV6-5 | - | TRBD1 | CASSPLDRVDEQYF | TGTGCCAGCAGTCCCCTGGACAGGGTCGACGAGCAGTACTTC
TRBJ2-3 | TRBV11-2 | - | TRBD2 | CASSLEASGGADTQYF | TGTGCCAGCAGCTTAGAGGCTAGCGGGGGGGCAGATACGCAGTATTTT
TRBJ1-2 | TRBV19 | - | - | CASSISGINYGYTF | TGTGCCAGTAGTATATCAGGGATTAATTATGGCTACACCTTC
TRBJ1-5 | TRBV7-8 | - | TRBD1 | CASSLTGANQPQHF | TGTGCCAGCAGCCTCACAGGGGCAAATCAGCCCCAGCATTTT
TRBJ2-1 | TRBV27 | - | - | CASSLPRQANNEQFF | TGTGCCAGCAGTTTACCGAGACAGGCCAACAATGAGCAGTTCTTC
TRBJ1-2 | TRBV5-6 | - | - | CASSLARGGVVRTYGYTF | TGTGCCAGCAGCTTGGCGAGAGGGGGTGTGGTCCGGACCTATGGCTACACCTTC
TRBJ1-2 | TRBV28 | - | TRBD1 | CASSSLDRGFYGYTF | TGTGCCAGCAGTTCGTTGGACAGGGGATTCTATGGCTACACCTTC